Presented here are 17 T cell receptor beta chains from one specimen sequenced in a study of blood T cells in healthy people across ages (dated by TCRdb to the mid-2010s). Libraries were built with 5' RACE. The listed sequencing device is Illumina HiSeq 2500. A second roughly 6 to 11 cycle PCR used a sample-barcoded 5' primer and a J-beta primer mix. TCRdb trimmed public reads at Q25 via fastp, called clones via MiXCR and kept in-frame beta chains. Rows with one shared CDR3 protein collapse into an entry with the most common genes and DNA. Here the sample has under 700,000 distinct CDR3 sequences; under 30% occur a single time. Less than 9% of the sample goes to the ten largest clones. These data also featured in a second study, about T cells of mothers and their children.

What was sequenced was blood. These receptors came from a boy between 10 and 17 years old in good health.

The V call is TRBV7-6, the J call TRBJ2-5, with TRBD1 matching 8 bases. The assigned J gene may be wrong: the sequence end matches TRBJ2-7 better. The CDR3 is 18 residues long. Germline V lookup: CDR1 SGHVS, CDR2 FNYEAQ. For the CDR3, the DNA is TGTGCCAGCAGCTTAGAAGTCTCGGTAGGACAGGGAGGCGACGAGCAGTACTTC. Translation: CASSLEVSVGQGGDEQYF.

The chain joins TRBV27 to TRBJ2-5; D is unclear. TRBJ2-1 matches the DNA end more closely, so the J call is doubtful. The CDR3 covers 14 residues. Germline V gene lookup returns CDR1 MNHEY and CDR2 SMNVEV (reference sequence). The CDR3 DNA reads TGTGCCAGCAGTTTAGCTAGATTCGGGAATGAGCAGTTCTTC. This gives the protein CASSLARFGNEQFF.

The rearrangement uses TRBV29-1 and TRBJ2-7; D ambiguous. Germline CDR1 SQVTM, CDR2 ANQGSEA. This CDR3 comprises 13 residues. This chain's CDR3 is CSVQAPHSYEQYF. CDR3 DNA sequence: TGCAGTGTGCAGGCTCCCCACTCCTACGAGCAGTACTTC.

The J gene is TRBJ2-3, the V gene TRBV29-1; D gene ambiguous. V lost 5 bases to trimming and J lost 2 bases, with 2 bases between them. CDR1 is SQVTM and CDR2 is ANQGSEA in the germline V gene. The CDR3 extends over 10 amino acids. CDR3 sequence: CSVNTDTQYF. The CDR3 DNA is TGCAGCGTTAACACAGATACGCAGTATTTT.

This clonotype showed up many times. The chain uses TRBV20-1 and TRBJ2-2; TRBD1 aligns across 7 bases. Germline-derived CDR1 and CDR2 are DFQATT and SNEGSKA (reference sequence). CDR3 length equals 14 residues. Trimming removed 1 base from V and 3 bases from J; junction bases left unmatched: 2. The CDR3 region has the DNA TGCAGTGCTAGAGGAGACAGGGACACCGGGGAGCTGTTTTTT. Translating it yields CSARGDRDTGELFF.

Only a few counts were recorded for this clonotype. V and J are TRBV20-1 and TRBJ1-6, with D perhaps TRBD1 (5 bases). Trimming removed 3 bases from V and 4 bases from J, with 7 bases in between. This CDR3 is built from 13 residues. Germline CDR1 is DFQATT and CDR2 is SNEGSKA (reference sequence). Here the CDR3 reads CSASRDYNSPLHF. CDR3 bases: TGCAGTGCTAGCAGGGATTATAATTCACCCCTCCACTTT.

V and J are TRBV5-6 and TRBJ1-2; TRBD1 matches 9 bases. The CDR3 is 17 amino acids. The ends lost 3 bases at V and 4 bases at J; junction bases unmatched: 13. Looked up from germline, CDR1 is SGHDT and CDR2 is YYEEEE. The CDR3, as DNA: TGTGCCAGCAGCTACTTCCCACAGGGGGCTATGGGCTATGGCTACACCTTC. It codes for CASSYFPQGAMGYGYTF.

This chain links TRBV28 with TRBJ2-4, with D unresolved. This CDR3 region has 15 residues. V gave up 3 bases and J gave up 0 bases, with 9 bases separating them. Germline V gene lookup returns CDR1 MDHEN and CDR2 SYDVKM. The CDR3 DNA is TGTGCCAGCAGTTTTCGTACAATAGCCAAAAACATTCAGTACTTC. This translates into CASSFRTIAKNIQYF.

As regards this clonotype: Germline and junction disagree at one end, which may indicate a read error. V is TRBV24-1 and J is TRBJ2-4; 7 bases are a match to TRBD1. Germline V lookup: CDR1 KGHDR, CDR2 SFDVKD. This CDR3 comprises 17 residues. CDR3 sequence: CSTSPQDRRLAKNIQYF. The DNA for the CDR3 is TGTTCCACCAGTCCGCAGGACAGGAGATTAGCCAAAAACATTCAGTACTTC.

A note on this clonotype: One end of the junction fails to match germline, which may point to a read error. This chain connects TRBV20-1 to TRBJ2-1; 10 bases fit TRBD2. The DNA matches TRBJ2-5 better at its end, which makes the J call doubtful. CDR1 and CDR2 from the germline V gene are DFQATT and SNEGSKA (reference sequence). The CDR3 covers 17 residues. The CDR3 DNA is TGCAGCGCTAGAAGGGGTGGGTCTAGCGGGGGTCCGGAGACCCAGTACTTC. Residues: CSARRGGSSGGPETQYF.

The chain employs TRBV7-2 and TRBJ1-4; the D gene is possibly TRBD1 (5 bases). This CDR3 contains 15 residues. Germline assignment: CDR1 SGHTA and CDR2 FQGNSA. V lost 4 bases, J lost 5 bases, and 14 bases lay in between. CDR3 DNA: TGTGCCAGCAGCTATGCGGCCAGGGTAAATGAAAAACTGTTTTTT. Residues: CASSYAARVNEKLFF.

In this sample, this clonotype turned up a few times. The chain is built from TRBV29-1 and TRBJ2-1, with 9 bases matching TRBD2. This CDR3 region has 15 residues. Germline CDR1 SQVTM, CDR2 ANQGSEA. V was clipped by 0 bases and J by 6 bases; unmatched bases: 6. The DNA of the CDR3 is TGCAGCGTTGAAGATGGCCTAGCGGGAATCAATGAGCAGTTCTTC. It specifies CSVEDGLAGINEQFF.

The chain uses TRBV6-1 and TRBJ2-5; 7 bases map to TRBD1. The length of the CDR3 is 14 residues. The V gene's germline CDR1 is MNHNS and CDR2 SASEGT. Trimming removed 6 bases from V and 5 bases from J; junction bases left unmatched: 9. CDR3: CASRNTGVGETQYF. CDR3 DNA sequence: TGTGCCAGCAGGAATACAGGGGTTGGGGAGACCCAGTACTTC.

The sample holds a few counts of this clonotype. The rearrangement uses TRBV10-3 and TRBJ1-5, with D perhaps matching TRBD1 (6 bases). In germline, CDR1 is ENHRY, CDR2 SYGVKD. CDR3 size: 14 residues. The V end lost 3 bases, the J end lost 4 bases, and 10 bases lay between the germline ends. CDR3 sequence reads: CAISDPGANQPQHF. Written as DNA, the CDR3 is TGTGCCATCAGTGACCCGGGGGCAAATCAGCCCCAGCATTTT.

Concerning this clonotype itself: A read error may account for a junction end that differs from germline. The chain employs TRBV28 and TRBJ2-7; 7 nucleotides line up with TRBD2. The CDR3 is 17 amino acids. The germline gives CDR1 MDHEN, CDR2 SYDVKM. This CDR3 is CASSFGANRDYSYGQYF. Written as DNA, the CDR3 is TGTGCCAGCAGTTTTGGGGCAAACCGGGACTACTCCTACGGGCAGTACTTC.

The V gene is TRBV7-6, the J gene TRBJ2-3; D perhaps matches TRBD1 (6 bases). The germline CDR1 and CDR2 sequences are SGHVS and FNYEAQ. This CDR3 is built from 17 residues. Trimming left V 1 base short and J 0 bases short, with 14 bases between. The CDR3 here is CASSLGAGTLSTDTQYF. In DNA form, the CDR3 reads TGTGCCAGCAGCTTAGGAGCTGGGACACTTAGCACAGATACGCAGTATTTT.

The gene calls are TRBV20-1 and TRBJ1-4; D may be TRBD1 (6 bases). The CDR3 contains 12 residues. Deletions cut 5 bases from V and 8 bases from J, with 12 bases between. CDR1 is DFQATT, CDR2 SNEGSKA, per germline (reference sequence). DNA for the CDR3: TGCAGTGCTCCGGACAGACGGGAAAAACTGTTTTTT. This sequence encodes CSAPDRREKLFF.